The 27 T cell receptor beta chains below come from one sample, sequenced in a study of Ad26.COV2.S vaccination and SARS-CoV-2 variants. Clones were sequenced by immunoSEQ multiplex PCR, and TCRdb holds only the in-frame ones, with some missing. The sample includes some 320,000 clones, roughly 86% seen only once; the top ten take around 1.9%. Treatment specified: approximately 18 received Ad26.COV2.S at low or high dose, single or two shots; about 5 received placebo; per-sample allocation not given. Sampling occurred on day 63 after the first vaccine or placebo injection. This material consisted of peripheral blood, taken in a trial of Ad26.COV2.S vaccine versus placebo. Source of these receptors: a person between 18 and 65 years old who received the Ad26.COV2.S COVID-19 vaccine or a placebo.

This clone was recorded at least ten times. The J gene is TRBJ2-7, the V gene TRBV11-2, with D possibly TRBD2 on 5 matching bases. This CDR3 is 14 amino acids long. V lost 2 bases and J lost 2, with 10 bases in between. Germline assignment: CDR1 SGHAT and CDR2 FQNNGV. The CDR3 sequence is CASSLLARTYEQYF. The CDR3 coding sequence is TGTGCCAGCAGCTTACTAGCCAGAACCTACGAGCAGTACTTC.

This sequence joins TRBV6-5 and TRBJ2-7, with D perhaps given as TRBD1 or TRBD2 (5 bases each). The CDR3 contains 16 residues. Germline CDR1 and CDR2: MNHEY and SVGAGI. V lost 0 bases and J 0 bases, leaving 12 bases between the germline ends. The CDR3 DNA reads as TGTGCCAGCAGTTACTCTTCGGGGCCCGGCTCCTACGAGCAGTACTTC. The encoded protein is CASSYSSGPGSYEQYF.

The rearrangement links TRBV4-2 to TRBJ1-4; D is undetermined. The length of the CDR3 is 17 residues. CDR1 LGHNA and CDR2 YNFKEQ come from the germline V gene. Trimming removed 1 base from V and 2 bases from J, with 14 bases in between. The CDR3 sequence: CASSQGFSPRTNEKLFF. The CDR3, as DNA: TGTGCCAGCAGCCAAGGATTCAGCCCGAGGACTAATGAAAAACTGTTTTTT.

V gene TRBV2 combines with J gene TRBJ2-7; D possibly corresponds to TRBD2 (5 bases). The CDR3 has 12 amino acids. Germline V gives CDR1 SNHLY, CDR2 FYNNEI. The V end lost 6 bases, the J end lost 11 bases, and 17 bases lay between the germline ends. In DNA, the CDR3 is TGTGCCAGCAGACAGAGAGGGATGGCCGAGTACTTC. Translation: CASRQRGMAEYF.

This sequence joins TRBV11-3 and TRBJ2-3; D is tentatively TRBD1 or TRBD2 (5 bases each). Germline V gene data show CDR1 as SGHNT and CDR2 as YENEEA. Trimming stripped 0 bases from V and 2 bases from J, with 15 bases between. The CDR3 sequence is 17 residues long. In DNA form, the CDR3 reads TGTGCCAGCAGCTTAGAAACGGGGCCGACTCTCACAGATACGCAGTATTTT. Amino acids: CASSLETGPTLTDTQYF. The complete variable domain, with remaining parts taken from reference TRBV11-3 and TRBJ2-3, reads EAGVVQSPRYKIIEKKQPVAFWCNPISGHNTLYWYLQNLGQGPELLIRYENEEAVDDSQLPKDRFSAERLKGVDSTLKIQPAELGDSAVYLCASSLETGPTLTDTQYFGPGTRLTVL.

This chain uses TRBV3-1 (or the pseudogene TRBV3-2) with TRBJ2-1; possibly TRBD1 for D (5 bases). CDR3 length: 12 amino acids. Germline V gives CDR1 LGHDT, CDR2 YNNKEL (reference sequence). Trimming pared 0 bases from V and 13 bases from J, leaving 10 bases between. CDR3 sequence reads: CASSQDLRVQFF. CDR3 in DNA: TGTGCCAGCAGCCAAGATCTCAGGGTTCAGTTCTTC.

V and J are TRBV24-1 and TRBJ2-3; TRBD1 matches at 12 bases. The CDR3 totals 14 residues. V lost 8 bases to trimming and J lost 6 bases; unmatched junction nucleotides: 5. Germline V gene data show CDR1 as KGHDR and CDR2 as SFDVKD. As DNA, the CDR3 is TGTGCCACCATGGGGACAGGGGGCGCGGATACGCAGTATTTT. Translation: CATMGTGGADTQYF.

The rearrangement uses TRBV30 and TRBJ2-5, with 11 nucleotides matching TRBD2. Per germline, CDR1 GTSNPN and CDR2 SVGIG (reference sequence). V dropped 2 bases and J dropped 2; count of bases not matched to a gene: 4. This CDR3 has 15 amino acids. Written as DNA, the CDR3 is TGTGCCTGGAGTAAGACTAGCGGGGTTCAAGAGACCCAGTACTTC. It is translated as CAWSKTSGVQETQYF.

The CDR3 DNA follows: TGTGCCAGCAGCTTAGGCGACAGGGGCCGCGCGGAGGGCTACACCTTC. The encoded protein is CASSLGDRGRAEGYTF. This chain uses TRBV7-2 with TRBJ1-2; 8 bases are shared with TRBD1. J lost 8 bases, V lost 1 base, and 12 bases had no gene match. Per germline, CDR1 SGHTA and CDR2 FQGNSA. The CDR3 loop spans 16 amino acids.

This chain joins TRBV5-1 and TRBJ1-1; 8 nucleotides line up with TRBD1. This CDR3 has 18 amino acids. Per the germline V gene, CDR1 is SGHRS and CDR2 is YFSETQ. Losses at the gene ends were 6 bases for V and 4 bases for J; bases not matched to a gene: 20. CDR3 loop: CASTQRGQGTPGGTEAFF. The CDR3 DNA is TGCGCCAGCACACAACGAGGACAGGGAACCCCGGGCGGCACTGAAGCTTTCTTT.

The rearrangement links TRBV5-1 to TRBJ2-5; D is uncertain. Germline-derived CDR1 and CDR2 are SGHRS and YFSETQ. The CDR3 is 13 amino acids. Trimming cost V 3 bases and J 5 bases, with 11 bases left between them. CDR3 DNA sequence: TGCGCCAGCAGCTCGAAGACTTGGGAGACCCAGTACTTC. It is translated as CASSSKTWETQYF.

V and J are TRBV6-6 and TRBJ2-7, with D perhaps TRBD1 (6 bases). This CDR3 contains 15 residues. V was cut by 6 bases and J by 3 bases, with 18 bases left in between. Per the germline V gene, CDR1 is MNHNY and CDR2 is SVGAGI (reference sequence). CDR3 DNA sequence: TGTGCCAGCAGGTATCAGGGGTCACAGGGCTACGAGCAGTACTTC. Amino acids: CASRYQGSQGYEQYF.

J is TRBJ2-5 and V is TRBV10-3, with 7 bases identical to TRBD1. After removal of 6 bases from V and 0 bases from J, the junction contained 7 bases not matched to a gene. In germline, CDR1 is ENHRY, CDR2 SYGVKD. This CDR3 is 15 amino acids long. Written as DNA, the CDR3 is TGTGCCATCAGCCCCGGGACAGCCTACCAAGAGACCCAGTACTTC. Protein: CAISPGTAYQETQYF.

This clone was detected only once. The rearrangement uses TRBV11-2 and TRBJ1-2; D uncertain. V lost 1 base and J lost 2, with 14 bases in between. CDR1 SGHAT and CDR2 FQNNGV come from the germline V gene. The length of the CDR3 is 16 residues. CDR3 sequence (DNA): TGTGCCAGCAGCTTAGTGGCCCGGGGAGGGAACTATGGCTACACCTTC. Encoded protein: CASSLVARGGNYGYTF.

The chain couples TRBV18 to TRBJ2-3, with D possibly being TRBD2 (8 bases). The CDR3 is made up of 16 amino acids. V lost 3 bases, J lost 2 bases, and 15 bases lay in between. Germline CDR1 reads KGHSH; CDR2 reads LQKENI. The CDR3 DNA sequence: TGTGCCAGCTCACCCTTAGCGGGGACAGTCACAGATACGCAGTATTTT. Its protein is CASSPLAGTVTDTQYF.

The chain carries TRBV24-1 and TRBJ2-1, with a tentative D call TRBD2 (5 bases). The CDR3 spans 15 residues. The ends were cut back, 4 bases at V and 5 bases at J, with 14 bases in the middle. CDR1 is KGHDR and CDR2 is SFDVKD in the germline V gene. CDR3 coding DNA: TGTGCCACCAGTGACCCTGCGAGGGCGGACAATGAGCAGTTCTTC. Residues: CATSDPARADNEQFF.

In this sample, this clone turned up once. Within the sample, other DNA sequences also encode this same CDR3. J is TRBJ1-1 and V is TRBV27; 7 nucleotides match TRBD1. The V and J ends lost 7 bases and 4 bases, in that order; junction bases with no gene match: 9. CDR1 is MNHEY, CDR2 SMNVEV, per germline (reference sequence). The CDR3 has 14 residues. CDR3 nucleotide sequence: TGTGCCAGCACCCGCAGGGGGGGTGGCACTGAAGCTTTCTTT. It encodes CASTRRGGGTEAFF.

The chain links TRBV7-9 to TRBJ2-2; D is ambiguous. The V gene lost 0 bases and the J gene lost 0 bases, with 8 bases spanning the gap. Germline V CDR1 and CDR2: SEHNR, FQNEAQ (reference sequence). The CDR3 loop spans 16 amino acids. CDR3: CASSLATPSNTGELFF. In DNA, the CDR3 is TGTGCCAGCAGCTTAGCGACACCTTCGAACACCGGGGAGCTGTTTTTT.

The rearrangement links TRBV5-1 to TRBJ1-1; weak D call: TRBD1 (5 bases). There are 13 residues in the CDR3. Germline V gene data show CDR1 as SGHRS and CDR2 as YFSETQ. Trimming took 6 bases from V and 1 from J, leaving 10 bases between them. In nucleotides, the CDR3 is TGCGCCAGCAAAAACACAGGGAACACTGAAGCTTTCTTT. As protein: CASKNTGNTEAFF. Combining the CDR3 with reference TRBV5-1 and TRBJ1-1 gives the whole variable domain KAGVTQTPRYLIKTRGQQVTLSCSPISGHRSVSWYQQTPGQGLQFLFEYFSETQRNKGNFPGRFSGRQFSNSRSEMNVSTLELGDSALYLCASKNTGNTEAFFGQGTRLTVV.

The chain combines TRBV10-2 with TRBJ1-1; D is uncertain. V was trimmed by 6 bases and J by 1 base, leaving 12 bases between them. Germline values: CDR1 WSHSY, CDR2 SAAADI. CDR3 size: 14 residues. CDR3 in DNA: TGCGCCAGCAGGAAAGGGCAGGAGAACACTGAAGCTTTCTTT. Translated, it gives CASRKGQENTEAFF.

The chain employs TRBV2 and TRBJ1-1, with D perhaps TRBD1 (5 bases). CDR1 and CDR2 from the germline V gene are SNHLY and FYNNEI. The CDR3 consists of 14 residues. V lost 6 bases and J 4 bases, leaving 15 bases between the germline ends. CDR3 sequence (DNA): TGTGCCAGCAGGATCGGGGCCCCCGCCACTGAAGCTTTCTTT. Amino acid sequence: CASRIGAPATEAFF.

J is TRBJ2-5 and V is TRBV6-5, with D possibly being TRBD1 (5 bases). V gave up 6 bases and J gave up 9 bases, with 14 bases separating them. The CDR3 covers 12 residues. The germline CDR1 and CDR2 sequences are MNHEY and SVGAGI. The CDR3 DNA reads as TGTGCCAGCAGGGGGCAGTCCATGGCCCAGTACTTC. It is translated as CASRGQSMAQYF.

CDR3 DNA sequence: TGCGCCAGCAGCATGGGCAGGGGGCGCCAAGAGACCCAGTACTTC. Translated: CASSMGRGRQETQYF. The V and J genes are TRBV5-1 and TRBJ2-5; 8 nucleotides match TRBD1. The length of the CDR3 is 15 residues. Losses at the gene ends were 4 bases for V and 1 base for J; bases not matched to a gene: 6. Germline CDR1 is SGHRS and CDR2 is YFSETQ. Full variable domain (outside the CDR3, taken from reference TRBV5-1 and TRBJ2-5): KAGVTQTPRYLIKTRGQQVTLSCSPISGHRSVSWYQQTPGQGLQFLFEYFSETQRNKGNFPGRFSGRQFSNSRSEMNVSTLELGDSALYLCASSMGRGRQETQYFGPGTRLLVL.

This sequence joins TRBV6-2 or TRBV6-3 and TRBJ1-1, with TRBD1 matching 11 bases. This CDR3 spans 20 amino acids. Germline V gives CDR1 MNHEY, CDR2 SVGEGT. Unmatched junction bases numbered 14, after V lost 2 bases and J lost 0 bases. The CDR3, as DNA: TGTGCCAGCAGTTACCCCCCCGGACAGGGGGCAAGGTCCGTGAACACTGAAGCTTTCTTT. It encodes CASSYPPGQGARSVNTEAFF.

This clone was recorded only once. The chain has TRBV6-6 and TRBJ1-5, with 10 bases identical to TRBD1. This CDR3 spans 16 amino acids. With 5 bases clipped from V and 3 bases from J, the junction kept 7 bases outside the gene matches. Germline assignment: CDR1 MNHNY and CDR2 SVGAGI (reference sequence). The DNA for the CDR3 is TGTGCCAGCAGTCCTCGGGACAGGGGACCCAATCAGCCCCAGCATTTT. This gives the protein CASSPRDRGPNQPQHF.

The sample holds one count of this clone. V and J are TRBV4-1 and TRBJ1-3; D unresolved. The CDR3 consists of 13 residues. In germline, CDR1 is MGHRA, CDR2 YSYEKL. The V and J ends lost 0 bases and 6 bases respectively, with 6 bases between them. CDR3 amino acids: CASSQDVVNTIYF. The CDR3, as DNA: TGCGCCAGCAGCCAAGATGTGGTAAACACCATATATTTT.

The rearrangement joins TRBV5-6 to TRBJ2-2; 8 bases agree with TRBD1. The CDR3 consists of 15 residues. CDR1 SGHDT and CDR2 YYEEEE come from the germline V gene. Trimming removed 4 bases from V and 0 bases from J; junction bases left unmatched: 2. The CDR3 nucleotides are TGTGCCAGCAGCAGGACAGGGACGAACACCGGGGAGCTGTTTTTT. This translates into CASSRTGTNTGELFF.